The 12 T cell receptor beta chains below were found in one sample sequenced in a study of breast tumors, draining lymph nodes, adjacent tissues. TCRdb re-called the multiplex PCR reads with MiXCR, one entry per CDR3 protein. The sample consists of over 250,000 distinct CDR3 sequences, around 30% of them appearing once. The lymph nodes were axillary draining lymph nodes from breast cancer patients. Material for sequencing was axillary lymph node tissue. The receptor source for this set is a female donor with breast cancer. Some clones in this sample may be carry-over from other donors' samples.

In the case of this clonotype: A much larger clone lies a single base off, so this may be a read error. A read error is likely, as this CDR3 ends without the conserved phenylalanine or tryptophan. This chain uses TRBV19 with TRBJ2-3; 9 positions match TRBD2. Germline CDR1 is LNHDA and CDR2 is SQIVND (reference sequence). The CDR3 runs to 16 residues. V shed 4 bases and J 7 bases; nucleotides not matched to a gene: 12. CDR3 coding DNA: TGTGCCAGTAGTACCCGTGGTAGCGGGAGCCGGAATACGCAGTATGTT. This codes for CASSTRGSGSRNTQYV.

At least ten counts were recorded for this clonotype. This chain links TRBV5-1 with TRBJ2-2, with 11 bases that match TRBD2. CDR3 length: 17 amino acids. After removal of 1 base from V and 5 bases from J, the junction contained 7 bases not matched to a gene. The germline V gene has CDR1 SGHRS and CDR2 YFSETQ. In DNA, the CDR3 is TGCGCCAGCAGCTTGACCCCCGTAGCGGGAGGGACCGGGGAGCTGTTTTTT. Translated, it gives CASSLTPVAGGTGELFF.

This clonotype was observed at least ten times. CDR3 DNA: TGTGCCAGCAGTGTAATAGCTGCTAGCACAGATACGCAGTATTTT. Residues: CASSVIAASTDTQYF. The chain joins TRBV6-1 to TRBJ2-3; unclear D gene. The CDR3 runs 15 residues. V lost 4 bases and J lost 0, with 11 bases in between. Looked up from germline, CDR1 is MNHNS and CDR2 is SASEGT.

This rearrangement joins TRBV3-1 to TRBJ2-2; D remains unclear. The CDR3 contains 12 residues. The germline gives CDR1 LGHDT, CDR2 YNNKEL (reference sequence). Trimming pared 2 bases from V and 5 bases from J, leaving 3 bases between. In nucleotides, the CDR3 is TGTGCCAGCAGCCAAATAACCGGGGAGCTGTTTTTT. Translation: CASSQITGELFF.

About this clonotype itself: One junction end does not reproduce the germline sequence, and a read error may be involved. The gene calls are TRBV20-1 and TRBJ2-6; D tentatively reads TRBD1 or TRBD2 (5 bases each). The CDR3 loop spans 14 amino acids. Looked up from germline, CDR1 is DFQATT and CDR2 is SNEGSKA (reference sequence). CDR3 region: CSARDSSGATVLTF. The CDR3 region has the DNA TGCAGTGCCCGAGACAGCTCCGGGGCCACCGTCCTGACTTTC.

This clonotype was recorded a few times. This may arise from a read error, as a much more abundant clone is one base away. The chain carries TRBV9 and TRBJ2-3, with TRBD2 matching over 11 bases. The germline V gene encodes CDR1 SGDLS and CDR2 YYNGEE. The CDR3 totals 13 residues. The DNA of the CDR3 is TGTGCCAGCAGCATCACTAGCGGGAGAACGCTGTATTTT. Protein sequence: CASSITSGRTLYF.

The chain has TRBV27 and TRBJ2-3; the match to TRBD2 covers 7 bases. From germline, CDR1 is MNHEY and CDR2 SMNVEV (reference sequence). The CDR3 sequence is 13 residues long. With V trimmed by 8 bases and J by 3 bases, 5 bases remained unmatched. Here the CDR3 DNA reads TGTGCCAGCGGGGACTATTTTACAGATACGCAGTATTTT. Its translation: CASGDYFTDTQYF.

This clonotype was counted ten times or more. This chain connects TRBV6-6 to TRBJ2-5, with TRBD1 matching 10 bases. Germline CDR1 reads MNHNY; CDR2 reads SVGAGI (reference sequence). The CDR3 has 16 residues. V shed 5 bases and J 3 bases; nucleotides not matched to a gene: 9. This chain's CDR3 is CASSRTLGQGEETQYF. The CDR3 DNA reads as TGTGCCAGCAGTCGAACCCTCGGACAGGGGGAAGAGACCCAGTACTTC.

A note on this clonotype: A much bigger clone sits one base away, suggesting this may be a read error. This rearrangement joins TRBV6-1 to TRBJ1-2, with unresolved D. Germline V gene data show CDR1 as MNHNS and CDR2 as SASEGT. The V and J ends lost 10 bases and 5 bases respectively, with 17 bases between them. The CDR3 totals 13 residues. CDR3 protein: CAIRLRVLYGYTF. DNA of the CDR3: TGTGCCATCCGGCTCCGGGTCTTGTATGGCTACACCTTC.

There are many counts of this clonotype. The chain joins TRBV5-8 to TRBJ2-5; 9 positions match TRBD2. Germline assignment: CDR1 SGHTS and CDR2 YDEGEE. The V and J ends lost 0 bases and 5 bases, in that order; junction bases with no gene match: 2. The CDR3 has 14 amino acids. CDR3 protein: CASSLDLAGETQYF. The CDR3 bases are TGTGCCAGCAGCTTGGACCTAGCGGGGGAGACCCAGTACTTC.

In regard to this clonotype: Germline and junction disagree at one end, which may indicate a read error. The chain has TRBV2 and TRBJ1-3, with 7 bases fitting TRBD1. Germline V gene data show CDR1 as SNHLY and CDR2 as FYNNEI. The CDR3 covers 13 residues. The CDR3 reads CASSPGGGNTMYF. CDR3 in DNA: TGTGCCAGCAGTCCAGGGGGTGGAAACACCATGTATTTT.

This clonotype was picked up many times. The rearrangement links TRBV7-9 to TRBJ2-1; 8 bases agree with TRBD2. Losses at the gene ends were 5 bases for V and 8 bases for J; bases not matched to a gene: 14. The CDR3 loop spans 16 amino acids. Germline assignment: CDR1 SEHNR and CDR2 FQNEAQ (reference sequence). CDR3 amino acids: CASSVTGGRNVYEQFF. In DNA, the CDR3 is TGTGCCAGCAGCGTCACGGGAGGGAGGAACGTCTATGAGCAGTTCTTC.